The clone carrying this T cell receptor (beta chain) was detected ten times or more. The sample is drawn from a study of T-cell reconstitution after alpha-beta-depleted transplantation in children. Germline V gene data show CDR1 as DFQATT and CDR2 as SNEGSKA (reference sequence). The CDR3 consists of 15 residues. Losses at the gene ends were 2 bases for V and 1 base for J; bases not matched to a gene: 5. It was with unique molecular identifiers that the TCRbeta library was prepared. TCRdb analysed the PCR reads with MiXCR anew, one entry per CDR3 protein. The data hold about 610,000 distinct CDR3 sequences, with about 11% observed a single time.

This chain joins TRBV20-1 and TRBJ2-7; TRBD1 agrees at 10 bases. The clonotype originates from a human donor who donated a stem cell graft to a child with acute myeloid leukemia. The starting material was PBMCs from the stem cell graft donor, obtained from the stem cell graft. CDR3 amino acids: CSARSPGQGSYEQYF. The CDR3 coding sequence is TGCAGTGCTAGAAGTCCGGGACAGGGGTCCTACGAGCAGTACTTC.